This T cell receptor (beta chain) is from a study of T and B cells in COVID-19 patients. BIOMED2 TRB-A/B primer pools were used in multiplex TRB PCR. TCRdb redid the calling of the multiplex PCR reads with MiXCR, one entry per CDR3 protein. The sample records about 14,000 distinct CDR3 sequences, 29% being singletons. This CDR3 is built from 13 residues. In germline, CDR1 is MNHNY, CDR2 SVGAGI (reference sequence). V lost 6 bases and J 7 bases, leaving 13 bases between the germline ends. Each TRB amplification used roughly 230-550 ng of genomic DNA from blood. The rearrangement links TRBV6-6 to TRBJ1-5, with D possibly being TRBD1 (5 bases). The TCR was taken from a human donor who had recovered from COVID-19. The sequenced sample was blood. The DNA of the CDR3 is TGTGCCAGCAGCTATCGTCGGGACCAGCCCCAGCATTTT. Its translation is CASSYRRDQPQHF.